This T cell receptor beta chain was captured by sequencing in a study of shared clonotypes between healthy human individuals. The CDR3 totals 15 residues. V was clipped by 6 bases and J by 6 bases, with 19 bases between them. CDR1 MGHRA and CDR2 YSYEKL come from the germline V gene. Unsorted PBMC replicate PCRs used 250 to 350 ng DNA, around 28,000 T cell genomes. The protocol was immunoSEQ multiplex PCR, while the TCRdb copy is restricted to in-frame clones and leaves out a portion. The sample lists 450,000 to 600,000 clones; approximately 79% were seen once. In its sample, this clone was seen a few times.

This rearrangement joins TRBV4-1 to TRBJ2-3; possibly TRBD1 for D (7 bases). Sequencing used PBMCs. This TCR was recovered from a woman between 40 and 50 years old in good health. Some clones in this sample may be carry-over from other donors' samples. The CDR3 coding sequence is TGCGCCAGCAGTCGCGCGGGACAGAGTTTGGATACGCAGTATTTT. Translated: CASSRAGQSLDTQYF.